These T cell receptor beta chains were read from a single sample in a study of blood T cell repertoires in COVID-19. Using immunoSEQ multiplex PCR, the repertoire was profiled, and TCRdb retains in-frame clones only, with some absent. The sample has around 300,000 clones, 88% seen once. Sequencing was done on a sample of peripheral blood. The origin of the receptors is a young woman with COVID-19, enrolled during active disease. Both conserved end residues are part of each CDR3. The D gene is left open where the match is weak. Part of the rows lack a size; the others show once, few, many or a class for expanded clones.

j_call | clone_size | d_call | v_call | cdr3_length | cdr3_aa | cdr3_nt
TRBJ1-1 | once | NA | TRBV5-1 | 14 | CASSLEGVHAEAFF | TGCGCCAGCAGCTTGGAGGGGGTTCACGCTGAAGCTTTCTTT
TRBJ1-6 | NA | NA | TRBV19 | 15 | CASSPLGTYNSPLHF | TGTGCCAGTAGCCCGCTAGGCACCTATAATTCACCCCTCCACTTT
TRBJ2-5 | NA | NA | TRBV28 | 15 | CASTLNMDIAETQYF | TGTGCCAGCACCCTGAATATGGACATTGCAGAGACCCAGTACTTC
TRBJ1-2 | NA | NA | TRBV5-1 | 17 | CASSLAMGDISNYGYTF | TGCGCCAGCAGCTTGGCCATGGGGGACATATCTAACTATGGCTACACCTTC
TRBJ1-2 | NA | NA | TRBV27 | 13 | CASRGINNYGYTF | TGTGCCAGCCGAGGGATCAACAACTATGGCTACACCTTC
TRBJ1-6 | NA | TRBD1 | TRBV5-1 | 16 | CASSLEATGGLAPLHF | TGCGCCAGCAGCTTGGAGGCGACAGGGGGGCTTGCACCCCTCCACTTT
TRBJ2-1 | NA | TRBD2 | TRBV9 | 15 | CASSEGLAGYNEQFF | TGTGCCAGCAGCGAGGGACTAGCGGGTTACAATGAGCAGTTCTTC
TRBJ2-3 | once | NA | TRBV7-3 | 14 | CASSLSGVRDTQYF | TGTGCCAGCAGCTTAAGCGGGGTTCGAGATACGCAGTATTTT
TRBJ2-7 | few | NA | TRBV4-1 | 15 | CASSPSGSTTYEQYF | TGCGCCAGCAGCCCCTCCGGCAGCACTACCTACGAGCAGTACTTC
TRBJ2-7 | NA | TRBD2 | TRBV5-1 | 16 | CASSLQTSGPSYEQYF | TGCGCCAGCAGCTTACAGACTAGCGGGCCCTCCTACGAGCAGTACTTC
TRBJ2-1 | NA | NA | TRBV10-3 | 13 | CAISEFRAGFQFF | TGTGCCATCAGTGAGTTTCGAGCGGGCTTTCAGTTCTTC
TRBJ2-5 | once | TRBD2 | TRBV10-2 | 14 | CASRKRGVQETQYF | TGCGCCAGCAGGAAGCGGGGGGTCCAAGAGACCCAGTACTTC
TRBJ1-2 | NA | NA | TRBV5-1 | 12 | CASSADSYGYTF | TGCGCCAGCAGCGCGGACAGCTATGGCTACACCTTC
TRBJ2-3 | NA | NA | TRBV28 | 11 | CATSTTDTQYF | TGTGCCACCTCTACTACAGATACGCAGTATTTT
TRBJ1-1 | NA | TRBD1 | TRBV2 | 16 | CASRRQGSSMNTEAFF | TGTGCCAGCAGAAGACAGGGGAGTTCCATGAACACTGAAGCTTTCTTT
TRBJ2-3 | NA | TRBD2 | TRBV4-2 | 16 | CASSQVGRGGTDTQYF | TGTGCCAGCAGCCAAGTTGGTCGGGGGGGCACAGATACGCAGTATTTT
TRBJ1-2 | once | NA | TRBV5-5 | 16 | CASSPTGSSANYGYTF | TGTGCCAGCAGCCCGACAGGCTCCTCAGCTAACTATGGCTACACCTTC
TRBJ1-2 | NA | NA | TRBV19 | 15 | CASSSLFPGRRGYTF | TGTGCCAGTAGTTCCTTATTTCCGGGTCGGAGGGGCTACACCTTC